The 7 T cell receptor beta chains below come from one sample, sequenced in a study of blood T cells in healthy people across ages. A second PCR of 7 to 11 cycles used a sample-barcoded 5' primer and a J-beta primer mix. Via MiXCR, TCRdb re-called the 5' RACE reads, giving one row per CDR3 protein. The repertoire consists of about 1.8 million distinct CDR3 sequences, with about 50% occurring once and the leading ten covering roughly 2.1%. Sequencing was done on a sample of blood. Receptors originate from a woman in her 40s in good health.

This clonotype was seen a handful of times. The chain employs TRBV29-1 and TRBJ2-1; D is unclear. V lost 1 base and J lost 0, with 10 bases in between. In germline, CDR1 is SQVTM, CDR2 ANQGSEA. This CDR3 is 15 amino acids long. CDR3 in amino acids: CSVEGAISSYNEQFF. DNA of the CDR3: TGCAGCGTTGAAGGGGCGATTTCCTCCTACAATGAGCAGTTCTTC.

The chain combines TRBV20-1 with TRBJ2-5, with D hard to call. The DNA matches TRBJ2-7 better at its end, which makes the J call doubtful. Germline CDR1 and CDR2: DFQATT and SNEGSKA (reference sequence). The CDR3 spans 11 residues. The CDR3 region has the DNA TGCAGTGCCCCGGAGTCCTACGAGCAGTACTTC. Translated: CSAPESYEQYF.

The chain combines TRBV5-1 with TRBJ2-4; TRBD2 might be the D (5 bases). TRBJ2-7 matches the DNA end more closely, so the J call is doubtful. The CDR3 has 16 amino acids. Per germline, CDR1 SGHRS and CDR2 YFSETQ. CDR3 sequence: CASSAGLTAVVNEQYF. Written as DNA, the CDR3 is TGCGCCAGCAGCGCTGGACTCACAGCAGTGGTCAACGAGCAGTACTTC.

In this sample, this clonotype turned up many times. The chain carries TRBV5-1 and TRBJ2-5; perhaps TRBD2 as D (5 bases). This CDR3 has 15 amino acids. The germline V gene encodes CDR1 SGHRS and CDR2 YFSETQ. Trimming shortened V by 1 base and J by 5 bases, and 15 bases separated the two germline ends. CDR3 nucleotide sequence: TGCGCCAGCAGCTTGAGCGAGGGCCGGTCGGAGACCCAGTACTTC. Its protein product is CASSLSEGRSETQYF.

This clonotype was counted between two and nine times. The V and J genes are TRBV9 and TRBJ2-4, with D possibly TRBD1 on 5 matching bases. The V gene's germline CDR1 is SGDLS and CDR2 YYNGEE. This CDR3 region has 15 residues. Trimming removed 3 bases from V and 2 bases from J, with 12 bases in between. The CDR3: CASSDDRTPKNIQYF. CDR3 DNA sequence: TGTGCCAGCAGCGATGACAGAACTCCCAAAAACATTCAGTACTTC. Full variable domain (rest looked up from reference TRBV9 and TRBJ2-4): DSGVTQTPKHLITATGQRVTLRCSPRSGDLSVYWYQQSLDQGLQFLIQYYNGEERAKGNILERFSAQQFPDLHSELNLSSLELGDSALYFCASSDDRTPKNIQYFGAGTRLSVL.

This clonotype was recorded only once. The chain couples TRBV5-1 to TRBJ2-7, with D perhaps assigned TRBD1 or TRBD2 (6 bases each). With 4 bases removed from V and 2 bases from J, the gap between germline ends came to 16 bases. This CDR3 has 15 residues. Germline V gives CDR1 SGHRS, CDR2 YFSETQ. The CDR3 region is CASSLVGGSTYEQYF. CDR3 DNA: TGCGCCAGCAGCCTCGTCGGGGGCAGCACCTACGAGCAGTACTTC.

The CDR3 DNA sequence: TGTGCCAGCAGCCAAGATCCCTCTGCCCGGGAGACCCAGTACTTC. This gives the protein CASSQDPSARETQYF. The genes are TRBV3-1 and TRBJ2-5; D not certain. Germline V gene data show CDR1 as LGHDT and CDR2 as YNNKEL (reference sequence). The CDR3 is 15 amino acids. Trimming shortened V by 0 bases and J by 5 bases, and 13 bases separated the two germline ends.